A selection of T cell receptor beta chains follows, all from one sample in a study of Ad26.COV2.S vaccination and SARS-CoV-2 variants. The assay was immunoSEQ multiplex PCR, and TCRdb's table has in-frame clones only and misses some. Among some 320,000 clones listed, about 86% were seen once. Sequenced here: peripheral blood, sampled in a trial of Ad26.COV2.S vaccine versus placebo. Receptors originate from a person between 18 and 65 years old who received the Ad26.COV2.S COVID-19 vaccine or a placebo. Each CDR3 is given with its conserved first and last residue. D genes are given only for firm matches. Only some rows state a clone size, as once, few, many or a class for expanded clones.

DNA: TGTGCCACCAGTGATTTGTGGGGTAATGGCTACACCTTC; CDR3: CATSDLWGNGYTF; J: TRBJ1-2; V: TRBV24-1; size: -; D: -
DNA: TGTGCCAGCAGTTATCAACAGGCCTATGGCTACACCTTC; CDR3: CASSYQQAYGYTF; J: TRBJ1-2; V: TRBV6-2/TRBV6-3; size: -; D: -
DNA: TGTGCCAGCAGCTTCGGGACAGCCAACACCGGGGAGCTGTTTTTT; CDR3: CASSFGTANTGELFF; J: TRBJ2-2; V: TRBV5-5; size: -; D: TRBD1
DNA: TGTGCCAGCAGGGGGTCCGCGAACACCGGGGAGCTGTTTTTT; CDR3: CASRGSANTGELFF; J: TRBJ2-2; V: TRBV7-6; size: -; D: -
DNA: TGCGCCAGCAGCTTGGAGAATTCACCCCTCCACTTT; CDR3: CASSLENSPLHF; J: TRBJ1-6; V: TRBV5-1; size: -; D: -
DNA: TGTGCCTGGAGGACAGGGAAGAACACCGGGGAGCTGTTTTTT; CDR3: CAWRTGKNTGELFF; J: TRBJ2-2; V: TRBV30; size: few; D: TRBD1
DNA: TGTGCCAGCAGCTTAGCACTTATTGCAGATACGCAGTATTTT; CDR3: CASSLALIADTQYF; J: TRBJ2-3; V: TRBV7-8; size: -; D: -
DNA: TGTGCCAGCAGGAGGACAGGGAGTAACTATGGCTACACCTTC; CDR3: CASRRTGSNYGYTF; J: TRBJ1-2; V: TRBV27; size: -; D: TRBD1
DNA: TGTGCCAGCAGCCCACGGACTACCTACGAGCAGTACTTC; CDR3: CASSPRTTYEQYF; J: TRBJ2-7; V: TRBV7-2; size: -; D: -
DNA: TGTGCCAGCAGTACAGGGGATCGGGGGGGCTACACTTTC; CDR3: CASSTGDRGGYTF; J: TRBJ1-2; V: TRBV12-3/TRBV12-4; size: -; D: TRBD1
DNA: TGTGCCAGCAGCCAAAGAGGGCCTGGGGGCTACACCTTC; CDR3: CASSQRGPGGYTF; J: TRBJ1-2; V: TRBV3-1/TRBV3-2; size: -; D: -
DNA: TGTGCCAGCAGCTTGGGGCAACTTGGGGGCACAGATACGCAGTATTTT; CDR3: CASSLGQLGGTDTQYF; J: TRBJ2-3; V: TRBV5-5; size: -; D: -
DNA: TGCAGCGTTTCAGGGGTTTATGGCTACACCTTC; CDR3: CSVSGVYGYTF; J: TRBJ1-2; V: TRBV29-1; size: -; D: -
DNA: TGTGCCAGCAACCGCCAGGGGGCCCTTTCCTACGAGCAGTACTTC; CDR3: CASNRQGALSYEQYF; J: TRBJ2-7; V: TRBV7-8; size: -; D: TRBD1
DNA: TGTGCTAGTGGTGCCCCCGGGACAGAGAGCACAGATACGCAGTATTTT; CDR3: CASGAPGTESTDTQYF; J: TRBJ2-3; V: TRBV12-5; size: once; D: TRBD1
DNA: TGTGCCATCAGTGAGCCGGGGACACCGGGGGAGCCTGGAAACACCATATATTTT; CDR3: CAISEPGTPGEPGNTIYF; J: TRBJ1-3; V: TRBV10-3; size: -; D: -
DNA: TGCGCCAGCAGTGCCGTCCTGGCTAGCACAGATACGCAGTATTTT; CDR3: CASSAVLASTDTQYF; J: TRBJ2-3; V: TRBV5-1; size: -; D: -
DNA: TGTGCCAGCAGAGCCACGGGACTAGCGCCCACAGATACGCAGTATTTT; CDR3: CASRATGLAPTDTQYF; J: TRBJ2-3; V: TRBV2; size: -; D: TRBD2
DNA: TGCGCCAGCAGCTTGGAGGGGCAGGGGTCCTACGAGCAGTACTTC; CDR3: CASSLEGQGSYEQYF; J: TRBJ2-7; V: TRBV5-1; size: -; D: -
DNA: TGCGCCAGCAGCTTGGCAGAGAACACTGAAGCTTTCTTT; CDR3: CASSLAENTEAFF; J: TRBJ1-1; V: TRBV5-1; size: -; D: -
DNA: TGTGCCAGTGTGTTCGGACAGCCGCGTGGGGAGCAGTACTTC; CDR3: CASVFGQPRGEQYF; J: TRBJ2-7; V: TRBV19; size: -; D: -
DNA: TGTGCCAGCAGTCGGACCGCTATGAACACTGAAGCTTTCTTT; CDR3: CASSRTAMNTEAFF; J: TRBJ1-1; V: TRBV2; size: -; D: -
DNA: TGTGCCAGCAGCCCTGTCCCGGGACTAGCGGGGGGCTTGGAGACCCAGTACTTC; CDR3: CASSPVPGLAGGLETQYF; J: TRBJ2-5; V: TRBV7-6; size: -; D: TRBD2
DNA: TGTGCCACCAGTGATTTAGGGGGGGTTGAGCAGTTCTTC; CDR3: CATSDLGGVEQFF; J: TRBJ2-1; V: TRBV24-1; size: -; D: -
DNA: TGTGCCAGCATGAGTATGTGGTCTGGAAACACCATATATTTT; CDR3: CASMSMWSGNTIYF; J: TRBJ1-3; V: TRBV6-5; size: once; D: -
DNA: TGTGCCAGCTCACTACAGGGGATTAGCAATCAGCCCCAGCATTTT; CDR3: CASSLQGISNQPQHF; J: TRBJ1-5; V: TRBV18; size: -; D: TRBD1
DNA: TGTGCCACCAGTGATCCAGGGCGTCGGTCCAATCAGCCCCAGCATTTT; CDR3: CATSDPGRRSNQPQHF; J: TRBJ1-5; V: TRBV24-1; size: -; D: -
DNA: TGTGCCACCAGCAGAGAGCTCTTTAATGAAAAACTGTTTTTT; CDR3: CATSRELFNEKLFF; J: TRBJ1-4; V: TRBV15; size: -; D: -
DNA: TGCAGCGTTGTGGGGCAGGGGGAAACCGAGCAGTACTTC; CDR3: CSVVGQGETEQYF; J: TRBJ2-7; V: TRBV29-1; size: -; D: TRBD1
DNA: TGTGCCAGCAGTCTCCCCGGAGGGGGGTCAAATACGCAGTATTTT; CDR3: CASSLPGGGSNTQYF; J: TRBJ2-3; V: TRBV28; size: -; D: -
DNA: TGTGCCAGCGGGATTACAGGTGGTTCTTCCTACAATGAGCAGTTCTTC; CDR3: CASGITGGSSYNEQFF; J: TRBJ2-1; V: TRBV7-2; size: -; D: -
DNA: TGTGCCAGCACCAGGACAGAGAGGGATGGCTACACCTTC; CDR3: CASTRTERDGYTF; J: TRBJ1-2; V: TRBV9; size: -; D: -